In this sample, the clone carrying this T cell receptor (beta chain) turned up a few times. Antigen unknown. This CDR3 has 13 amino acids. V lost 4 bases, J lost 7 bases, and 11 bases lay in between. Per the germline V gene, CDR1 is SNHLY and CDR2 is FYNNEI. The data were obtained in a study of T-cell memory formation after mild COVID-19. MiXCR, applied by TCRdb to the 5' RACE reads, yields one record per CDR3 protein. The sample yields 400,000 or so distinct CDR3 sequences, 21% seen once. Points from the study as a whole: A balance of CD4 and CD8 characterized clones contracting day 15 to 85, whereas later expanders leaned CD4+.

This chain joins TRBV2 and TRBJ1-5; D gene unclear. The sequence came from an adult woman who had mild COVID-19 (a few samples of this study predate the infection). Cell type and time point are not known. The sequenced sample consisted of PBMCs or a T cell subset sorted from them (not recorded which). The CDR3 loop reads CASSAGEVQPQHF. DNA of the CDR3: TGTGCCAGCAGTGCGGGCGAAGTCCAGCCCCAGCATTTT.